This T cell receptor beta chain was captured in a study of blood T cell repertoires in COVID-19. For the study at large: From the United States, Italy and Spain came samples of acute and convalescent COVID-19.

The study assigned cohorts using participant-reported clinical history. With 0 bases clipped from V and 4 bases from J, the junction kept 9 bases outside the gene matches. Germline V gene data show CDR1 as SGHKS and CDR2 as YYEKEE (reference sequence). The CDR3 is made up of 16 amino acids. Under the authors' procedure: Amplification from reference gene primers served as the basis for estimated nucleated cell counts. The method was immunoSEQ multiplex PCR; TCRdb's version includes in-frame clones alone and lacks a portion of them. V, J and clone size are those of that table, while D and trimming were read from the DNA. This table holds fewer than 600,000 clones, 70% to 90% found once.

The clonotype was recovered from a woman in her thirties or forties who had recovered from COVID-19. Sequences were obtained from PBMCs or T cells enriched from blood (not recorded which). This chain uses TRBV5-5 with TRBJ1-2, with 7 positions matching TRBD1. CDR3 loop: CASSLAVQGRSYGYTF. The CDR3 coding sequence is TGTGCCAGCAGCTTGGCCGTACAGGGGCGGTCCTATGGCTACACCTTC.